This passage covers 5 T cell receptor beta chains from one sample sequenced in a study of OX40 agonist ivuxolimab in advanced cancers. The library relied on the immunoSEQ multiplex PCR assay. TCRdb mirrors the immuneACCESS table, restricted to in-frame sequences. Some clones are absent from its copies; in checked studies, under half trace to an unresolved V gene, and the reason for the others is unknown. The sample records approximately 77,000 clones, about 90% of which are singletons. The ten most abundant clones make up 11% of the sample. This specimen was CD4+ or CD8+ T cells sorted from blood, taken in a trial of the OX40 agonist ivuxolimab. All receptors come from an adult with an advanced solid tumor such as melanoma, head and neck, liver or kidney cancer.

Comment on this clone: A junction boundary mismatches the germline segment, possibly from a read error. This chain uses TRBV5-1 with TRBJ2-3; D is unresolved. Germline values: CDR1 SGHRS, CDR2 YFSETQ. The CDR3 length is 13 residues. The CDR3 sequence is CASRLGNADTQYF. The CDR3 coding sequence is TGCGCCAGCAGGTTGGGGAACGCAGATACGCAGTATTTT.

The chain links TRBV6-5 to TRBJ2-1, with 9 bases identical to TRBD1. The V gene end was trimmed by 5 bases and the J gene end by 8 bases; junction bases not matched to a gene: 7. CDR1 is MNHEY, CDR2 SVGAGI, per germline. The CDR3 is made up of 14 amino acids. DNA for the CDR3: TGTGCCAGCAGTAAACAGGGGGCTAGGGATGAGCAGTTCTTC. It specifies CASSKQGARDEQFF.

The V and J genes are TRBV5-4 and TRBJ2-4; D not resolved. Germline CDR1 reads SGHNT; CDR2 reads YYREEE (reference sequence). V was cut by 5 bases and J by 2 bases, with 5 bases left in between. This CDR3 has 12 residues. This CDR3 reads CASSFTKNIQYF. In DNA, the CDR3 is TGTGCCAGCAGTTTTACCAAAAACATTCAGTACTTC.

The chain joins TRBV4-1 to TRBJ2-3; no definite D call. Trimming stripped 3 bases from V and 0 bases from J, with 13 bases between. Germline CDR1 MGHRA, CDR2 YSYEKL. This CDR3 contains 16 residues. The CDR3 region has the DNA TGCGCCAGCAGCCACCCGACAAGTACTAGCACAGATACGCAGTATTTT. This sequence encodes CASSHPTSTSTDTQYF.

J is TRBJ2-1 and V is TRBV10-3, with D possibly TRBD2 on 6 matching bases. The CDR3 has 12 residues. Between the trimmed V and J ends, which lost 7 bases and 8 bases, there was a span of 12 bases. Germline loops: CDR1 ENHRY, CDR2 SYGVKD. The CDR3 is CAIKGWGDEQFF. CDR3 DNA sequence: TGTGCCATCAAAGGTTGGGGGGATGAGCAGTTCTTC.